Sequencing of this T cell receptor (beta chain) was carried out in a study of T cells after yellow fever vaccination. General study points: In post-booster samples, most primary-vaccination clones reappeared (about 95% CD4, 75% to 90% CD8).

UMIs were added to TCR cDNA along with a universal primer site when it was made by 5'RACE template switching. MiXCR, run by TCRdb on the 5' RACE reads, gives a single entry per CDR3 protein. The sample shows roughly 400,000 distinct CDR3 sequences, around a sixth of them seen only once. As regards this clonotype: Its antigen is still unknown. Mismatch with germline at one junction end may stem from a read error.

The CDR3 runs 15 residues. The germline V gene encodes CDR1 SGHAT and CDR2 FQNNGV. Material: PBMCs, obtained before the yellow fever booster vaccination. J is TRBJ2-7 and V is TRBV11-2; 9 bases align to TRBD2. The source is a man in his late teens or twenties who received the YFV17D yellow fever vaccine. In DNA form, the CDR3 reads TGTGCCAGCACCTTAACCCAGGGACTAGCAGGCGAGCAGTACTTC. This sequence encodes CASTLTQGLAGEQYF.